A single sample is the source of the 5 T cell receptor beta chains below, sequenced in a study of T cell repertoires in cytomegalovirus infection. TCRdb re-called the reads through MiXCR, storing one row per CDR3 protein. The repertoire holds roughly 730,000 distinct CDR3 sequences, 30% to 35% seen once, with 18% in the top ten. Antigens of these TCRs are unknown. Sequenced here: cultured PBMCs, sampled from culture after CMV antigen stimulation. These receptors were collected from a human donor in good health (CMV status not recorded). Some clones in this sample may be carry-over from other donors' samples.

This clonotype was found a few times. The rearrangement links TRBV2 to TRBJ1-1; 7 nucleotides line up with TRBD1. This CDR3 is built from 13 residues. Germline V gives CDR1 SNHLY, CDR2 FYNNEI. V was pared by 6 bases and J by 1 base, with 2 bases of the junction left unmatched. The CDR3 DNA follows: TGTGCCAGCAGGGACAGGACGAACACTGAAGCTTTCTTT. Amino acids: CASRDRTNTEAFF.

CDR3 region: CAAAIAGANNEQFF. CDR3 nucleotide sequence: TGTGCCGCCGCAATAGCGGGGGCCAACAATGAGCAGTTCTTC. The rearrangement links TRBV28 to TRBJ2-1; 9 bases agree with TRBD2. With 11 bases clipped from V and 5 bases from J, the junction kept 10 bases outside the gene matches. The germline CDR1 and CDR2 sequences are MDHEN and SYDVKM. The CDR3 is made up of 14 amino acids.

V gene TRBV19 combines with J gene TRBJ2-7; either TRBD1 or TRBD2 may supply D (5 bases each). Between the trimmed V and J ends, which lost 3 bases and 2 bases, there was a span of 14 bases. Per the germline V gene, CDR1 is LNHDA and CDR2 is SQIVND (reference sequence). The CDR3 runs 15 residues. Written as DNA, the CDR3 is TGTGCCAGTAGTATTTCCACCCGGGGACCCTACGAGCAGTACTTC. Protein sequence: CASSISTRGPYEQYF.

This chain connects TRBV18 to TRBJ1-5, with TRBD1 as a possible D gene (6 bases). CDR1 is KGHSH, CDR2 LQKENI, per germline. With 5 bases removed from V and 4 bases from J, the gap between germline ends came to 12 bases. The CDR3 is made up of 14 amino acids. CDR3 sequence reads: CASSSDSLNQPQHF. The DNA of the CDR3 is TGTGCCAGCTCATCGGACAGCTTAAATCAGCCCCAGCATTTT.

The CDR3, as DNA: TGTGCCAGCAGTCCCCTCAGCTATGGCTACACCTTC. Its translation: CASSPLSYGYTF. V usage is TRBV6-1 and J usage is TRBJ1-2; D unclear. Per germline, CDR1 MNHNS and CDR2 SASEGT. V was clipped by 5 bases and J by 4 bases, with 8 bases between them. The CDR3 consists of 12 residues.